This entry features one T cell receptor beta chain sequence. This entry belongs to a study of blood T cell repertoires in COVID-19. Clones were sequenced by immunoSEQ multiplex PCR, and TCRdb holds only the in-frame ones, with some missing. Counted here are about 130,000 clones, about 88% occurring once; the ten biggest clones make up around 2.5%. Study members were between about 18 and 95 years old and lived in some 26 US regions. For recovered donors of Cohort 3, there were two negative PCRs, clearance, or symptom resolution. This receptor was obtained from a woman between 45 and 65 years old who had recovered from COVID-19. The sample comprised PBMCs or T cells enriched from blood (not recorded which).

The CDR3 nucleotides are TGTGCCAGCAGCTTGGGGGCAGGGAACTACGAGCAGTACTTC. It codes for CASSLGAGNYEQYF. The chain uses TRBV5-4 and TRBJ2-7; possible D gene TRBD1, 5 bases. The CDR3 consists of 14 residues. Germline CDR1 reads SGHNT; CDR2 reads YYREEE (reference sequence). Trimming cost V 0 bases and J 3 bases, with 10 bases left between them. The variable domain in full, completed from reference TRBV5-4 and TRBJ2-7, reads ETGVTQSPTHLIKTRGQQVTLRCSSQSGHNTVSWYQQALGQGPQFIFQYYREEENGRGNFPPRFSGLQFPNYSSELNVNALELDDSALYLCASSLGAGNYEQYFGPGTRLTVT.